The 28 T cell receptor beta chains reported below all come from one sample, sequenced in a study of blood T cell repertoires in COVID-19. The assay was immunoSEQ multiplex PCR, and TCRdb's table has in-frame clones only and misses some. The repertoire includes under 300,000 clones, about four fifths of them detected once, and roughly 10% sits in the top ten. The sequencing sample was made of peripheral blood. The source is a woman over 75 with acute or convalescent COVID-19.

The chain combines TRBV4-1 with TRBJ1-1; no clear D. The CDR3 is 16 residues long. From germline, CDR1 is MGHRA and CDR2 YSYEKL. Trimming pared 3 bases from V and 0 bases from J, leaving 14 bases between. The CDR3: CASSQPPRALNTEAFF. In DNA form, the CDR3 reads TGCGCCAGCAGCCAGCCCCCGCGAGCCCTGAACACTGAAGCTTTCTTT.

The chain couples TRBV6-6 to TRBJ1-3; D call uncertain. CDR1 is MNHNY, CDR2 SVGAGI, per germline (reference sequence). With 5 bases removed from V and 0 bases from J, the gap between germline ends came to 11 bases. The CDR3 is 15 amino acids. Here the CDR3 DNA reads TGTGCCAGCAGTAACCCGGAGGGCTCTGGAAACACCATATATTTT. Translated, it gives CASSNPEGSGNTIYF.

The V and J genes are TRBV19 and TRBJ1-1; no firm D call. V was pared by 7 bases and J by 6 bases, with 15 bases between. The CDR3 is 13 amino acids. In germline, CDR1 is LNHDA, CDR2 SQIVND (reference sequence). As DNA, the CDR3 is TGTGCCAGTACCCCTTCGAGCCGGTCTGAAGCTTTCTTT. As protein: CASTPSSRSEAFF.

This clone has just one count. The rearrangement joins TRBV5-1 to TRBJ2-2; 9 bases agree with TRBD1. J gave up 5 bases and V 4 bases, and 6 bases lay outside the gene matches. This CDR3 region has 15 residues. CDR1 SGHRS and CDR2 YFSETQ come from the germline V gene. CDR3 in DNA: TGCGCCAGCAGCCTGAACGGACAGGGGACCGGGGAGCTGTTTTTT. Residues: CASSLNGQGTGELFF.

The chain carries TRBV9 and TRBJ2-7; 8 positions agree with TRBD2. The CDR3 is 13 amino acids. Trimming took 3 bases from V and 2 from J; bases not matched to a gene: 1. Germline loops: CDR1 SGDLS, CDR2 YYNGEE. CDR3 region: CASSGREAYEQYF. In DNA form, the CDR3 reads TGTGCCAGCAGCGGGCGGGAGGCCTACGAGCAGTACTTC. Full variable domain (missing parts from reference TRBV9 and TRBJ2-7): DSGVTQTPKHLITATGQRVTLRCSPRSGDLSVYWYQQSLDQGLQFLIQYYNGEERAKGNILERFSAQQFPDLHSELNLSSLELGDSALYFCASSGREAYEQYFGPGTRLTVT.

V is TRBV5-1 and J is TRBJ1-3; maybe TRBD1 (5 bases). CDR3 length: 15 amino acids. The germline gives CDR1 SGHRS, CDR2 YFSETQ. Trimming shortened V by 2 bases and J by 4 bases, and 13 bases separated the two germline ends. CDR3 protein: CASSFSTGQGNTIYF. Written as DNA, the CDR3 is TGCGCCAGCAGCTTCAGTACAGGCCAAGGAAACACCATATATTTT.

Comments on this clone: The sample has other DNA sequences that encode this CDR3 too. J is TRBJ1-3 and V is TRBV9; D call uncertain. CDR1 and CDR2 (germline): SGDLS, YYNGEE. The V and J ends lost 1 base and 0 bases respectively, with 5 bases between them. CDR3 length equals 14 residues. CDR3 bases: TGTGCCAGCAGCGTATCCAGCTCTGGAAACACCATATATTTT. Its translation is CASSVSSSGNTIYF. Drawing the rest from reference TRBV9 and TRBJ1-3, the complete variable domain is DSGVTQTPKHLITATGQRVTLRCSPRSGDLSVYWYQQSLDQGLQFLIQYYNGEERAKGNILERFSAQQFPDLHSELNLSSLELGDSALYFCASSVSSSGNTIYFGEGSWLTVV.

This clone was recorded a few times. V is TRBV14 and J is TRBJ1-1; unclear D gene. The CDR3 totals 13 residues. CDR1 is SGHDN and CDR2 is FVKESK in the germline V gene. Trimming took off 0 bases at V and 5 bases at J, with 7 bases between the two ends. The CDR3 spells CASSQERRTEAFF. The CDR3 coding sequence is TGTGCCAGCAGCCAAGAACGGAGGACTGAAGCTTTCTTT.

The chain is built from TRBV28 and TRBJ1-2; 8 positions match TRBD1. The CDR3 is made up of 15 amino acids. After removal of 6 bases from V and 6 bases from J, the junction contained 12 bases not matched to a gene. CDR1 is MDHEN, CDR2 SYDVKM, per germline. CDR3 protein: CASSLVRQGAHGYTF. CDR3 coding DNA: TGTGCCAGCAGCTTGGTGCGGCAGGGGGCGCATGGCTACACCTTC.

This chain connects TRBV28 to TRBJ2-1; 9 bases line up with TRBD1. The germline CDR1 and CDR2 sequences are MDHEN and SYDVKM. The CDR3 consists of 14 residues. J lost 7 bases, V lost 6 bases, and 7 bases had no gene match. CDR3 in DNA: TGTGCCAGCAGACTGACAGGGGGGGTTAATGAGCAGTTCTTC. Protein product: CASRLTGGVNEQFF.

The J gene is TRBJ2-7, the V gene TRBV9; the D gene is possibly TRBD1 (8 bases). This CDR3 is built from 15 residues. Per germline, CDR1 SGDLS and CDR2 YYNGEE. V was clipped by 4 bases and J by 5 bases, with 19 bases between them. CDR3 in amino acids: CASSPQGGRQDEQYF. The CDR3 region has the DNA TGTGCCAGCAGCCCACAGGGGGGGCGACAGGACGAGCAGTACTTC. Based on the CDR3 plus reference TRBV9 and TRBJ2-7, the full variable domain is DSGVTQTPKHLITATGQRVTLRCSPRSGDLSVYWYQQSLDQGLQFLIQYYNGEERAKGNILERFSAQQFPDLHSELNLSSLELGDSALYFCASSPQGGRQDEQYFGPGTRLTVT.

This clone has only one observation. The chain is built from TRBV7-9 and TRBJ2-5; D not certain. With 2 bases removed from V and 5 bases from J, the gap between germline ends came to 6 bases. The length of the CDR3 is 12 residues. Germline loops: CDR1 SEHNR, CDR2 FQNEAQ (reference sequence). The CDR3 nucleotides read TGTGCCAGCAGCTTATCCATGGAGACCCAGTACTTC. This codes for CASSLSMETQYF.

The CDR3 bases are TGTGCCATCAGTGAGACACCGGGGTTACCCTCCTACGAGCAGTACTTC. This sequence encodes CAISETPGLPSYEQYF. The V gene is TRBV10-3, the J gene TRBJ2-7, with D perhaps matching TRBD2 (5 bases). The V gene lost 2 bases and the J gene lost 0 bases, with 14 bases spanning the gap. The CDR3 is 16 residues long. CDR1 and CDR2 from the germline V gene are ENHRY and SYGVKD.

This clone was found once. The CDR3 DNA sequence: TGTGCCAGCAGGCTTACCCGACAGGGTACCTCAAAACTGTTTTTT. Its translation: CASRLTRQGTSKLFF. The V and J genes are TRBV6-5 and TRBJ1-4; TRBD1 aligns across 7 bases. The CDR3 contains 15 residues. The V and J ends lost 6 bases and 10 bases, in that order; junction bases with no gene match: 14. Per germline, CDR1 MNHEY and CDR2 SVGAGI.

The CDR3 region is CASSDPRPGGNTEAFF. CDR3 bases: TGTGCCAGCAGTGACCCCAGACCGGGGGGGAACACTGAAGCTTTCTTT. The J gene is TRBJ1-1, the V gene TRBV25-1; D is perhaps TRBD1 (5 bases). CDR1 MGHDK and CDR2 SYGVNS come from the germline V gene. V was pared by 3 bases and J by 1 base, with 15 bases between. There are 16 residues in the CDR3.

The V gene is TRBV5-5, the J gene TRBJ2-7; TRBD1 might be the D (5 bases). The V end lost 4 bases, the J end lost 3 bases, and 17 bases lay between the germline ends. The CDR3 sequence is 15 residues long. Germline-derived CDR1 and CDR2 are SGHKS and YYEKEE (reference sequence). This CDR3 is CASSKSQGYVYEQYF. CDR3 nucleotides: TGTGCCAGCAGCAAAAGCCAGGGATACGTCTACGAGCAGTACTTC.

The V call is TRBV28, the J call TRBJ1-5; the D gene is possibly TRBD1 (5 bases). V lost 3 bases to trimming and J lost 5 bases, with 20 bases between them. Germline V gene sequence: CDR1 MDHEN, CDR2 SYDVKM. The CDR3 extends over 17 amino acids. This chain's CDR3 is CASSLRGWGRPYQPQHF. The CDR3 nucleotides are TGTGCCAGCAGTTTGCGGGGGTGGGGGAGGCCATATCAGCCCCAGCATTTT.

This clone was seen only once. The chain couples TRBV11-3 to TRBJ2-1, with 9 nucleotides matching TRBD2. V shed 1 base and J 9 bases; nucleotides not matched to a gene: 16. Germline V gene lookup returns CDR1 SGHNT and CDR2 YENEEA. The CDR3 spans 18 residues. CDR3 amino acids: CASSLGSYLAGSAVEQFF. As DNA, the CDR3 is TGTGCCAGCAGCTTAGGGTCTTATCTAGCGGGGTCCGCCGTTGAGCAGTTCTTC.

This chain links TRBV27 with TRBJ1-5; D gene uncertain. CDR1 is MNHEY, CDR2 SMNVEV, per germline (reference sequence). This CDR3 is 13 amino acids long. Trimming cost V 8 bases and J 5 bases, with 13 bases left between them. The chain's CDR3 is CASGLSNYQPQHF. For the CDR3, the DNA is TGTGCCAGCGGACTTAGCAACTATCAGCCCCAGCATTTT.

The chain is built from TRBV29-1 and TRBJ1-1; 8 nucleotides align to TRBD1. The CDR3 is 14 residues long. The ends lost 7 bases at V and 0 bases at J; junction bases unmatched: 7. CDR1 SQVTM and CDR2 ANQGSEA come from the germline V gene. The CDR3: CSARTGTMNTEAFF. The CDR3, as DNA: TGCAGCGCCAGGACAGGGACTATGAACACTGAAGCTTTCTTT.

The genes are TRBV6-5 and TRBJ2-7, with D possibly being TRBD2 (5 bases). The CDR3 sequence is 15 residues long. Trimming took off 5 bases at V and 1 base at J, with 15 bases between the two ends. CDR1 and CDR2 (germline): MNHEY, SVGAGI. CDR3 DNA sequence: TGTGCCAGCAGTCGTTTCGGGGTGGGGTCCTACGAGCAGTACTTC. Its protein product is CASSRFGVGSYEQYF.

The chain joins TRBV6-6 to TRBJ1-5, with D hard to call. This CDR3 comprises 13 residues. Germline lookup yields CDR1 MNHNY and CDR2 SVGAGI (reference sequence). Trimming pared 4 bases from V and 7 bases from J, leaving 11 bases between. The CDR3 DNA follows: TGTGCCAGCAGTTCACCCCCACAGCAGCCCCAGCATTTT. Its translation is CASSSPPQQPQHF.

This chain connects TRBV5-4 to TRBJ1-4; 8 bases are shared with TRBD1. Germline V gives CDR1 SGHNT, CDR2 YYREEE (reference sequence). The CDR3 contains 14 residues. V lost 2 bases to trimming and J lost 8 bases; unmatched junction nucleotides: 5. The CDR3 DNA reads TGTGCCAGCAGCTTCGGACAGGGACGGGAAAAACTGTTTTTT. It codes for CASSFGQGREKLFF.

This chain uses TRBV3-1 (or the pseudogene TRBV3-2) with TRBJ1-2; 8 bases fit TRBD1. CDR3 length: 14 residues. Germline trimming cut 1 base from V and 3 bases from J; bases unmatched to any gene: 1. Per the germline V gene, CDR1 is LGHDT and CDR2 is YNNKEL (reference sequence). CDR3 in DNA: TGTGCCAGCAGCCAAGCGGGACAGGACTATGGCTACACCTTC. Translation gives CASSQAGQDYGYTF.

This rearrangement joins TRBV5-1 to TRBJ1-1; 8 bases line up with TRBD1. The CDR3 runs 16 residues. Per the germline V gene, CDR1 is SGHRS and CDR2 is YFSETQ. Trimming removed 2 bases from V and 1 base from J; junction bases left unmatched: 7. In DNA form, the CDR3 reads TGCGCCAGCAGCTTAATGGCAGGGGGCGGGAACACTGAAGCTTTCTTT. This gives the protein CASSLMAGGGNTEAFF.

The V and J genes are TRBV6-5 and TRBJ1-2; D may be TRBD1 (5 bases). Germline lookup yields CDR1 MNHEY and CDR2 SVGAGI. Trimming removed 6 bases from V and 5 bases from J, with 13 bases in between. The CDR3 has 13 amino acids. The CDR3, as DNA: TGTGCCAGCAGACCCGCAGGGATGTATGGCTACACCTTC. Protein: CASRPAGMYGYTF.

The chain employs TRBV7-9 and TRBJ1-4; 7 bases map to TRBD1. The trim removed 7 bases at V and 0 bases at J, leaving 8 bases unmatched. This CDR3 is 16 amino acids long. Per germline, CDR1 SEHNR and CDR2 FQNEAQ (reference sequence). Here the CDR3 reads CASNPGTAPTNEKLFF. The CDR3 region has the DNA TGTGCCAGCAACCCCGGGACAGCCCCAACTAATGAAAAACTGTTTTTT.

This rearrangement joins TRBV2 to TRBJ1-1; 10 bases fit TRBD1. This CDR3 has 13 residues. The germline V gene encodes CDR1 SNHLY and CDR2 FYNNEI. The trim removed 7 bases at V and 4 bases at J, leaving 3 bases unmatched. CDR3 sequence: CASIWTGGTEAFF. CDR3 nucleotides: TGTGCCAGCATTTGGACAGGGGGCACTGAAGCTTTCTTT.